This is a list of T cell receptor beta chains from one sample in a study of blood T cells in healthy people across ages. TCRdb reprocessed the 5' RACE reads with MiXCR, giving one entry per CDR3 protein. Of approximately 690,000 distinct CDR3 sequences in the sample, 40% to 50% were seen once. The sample was blood. Receptors were obtained from a man at least 80 years old in good health. The CDR3 runs from the conserved cysteine through the conserved F or W. D genes are given only for firm matches. Clone sizes are given selectively: once, few, many, or a class where the clone is expanded.

cdr3_aa cdr3_nt j_call clone_size d_call v_call
CASSVWGLAHNEQFF TGTGCCAGCAGCGTTTGGGGACTGGCCCACAATGAGCAGTTCTTC TRBJ2-1 NA NA TRBV9
CAWLTGGKTQYF TGTGCCTGGTTAACAGGGGGCAAGACCCAGTACTTC TRBJ2-5 NA TRBD1 TRBV30
CASRQTGTGVQNIQYF TGTGCCAGCAGACAAACCGGGACAGGGGTCCAAAACATTCAGTACTTC TRBJ2-4 NA TRBD1 TRBV28
CAISETGSLLSLREQYF TGTGCCATCAGTGAGACAGGCTCTCTATTAAGTCTCCGGGAGCAGTACTTC TRBJ2-7 few NA TRBV10-3
CASSEGQGVQEETQYF TGTGCCAGCAGTGAGGGACAGGGGGTACAAGAAGAGACCCAGTACTTC TRBJ2-5 NA TRBD1 TRBV25-1
CRAIGAPGQPQHF TGCAGGGCTATAGGGGCCCCCGGGCAGCCCCAGCATTTT TRBJ1-5 NA NA TRBV20-1
CASSVVGSGTPTGELFF TGTGCCAGCAGCGTAGTGGGTAGCGGGACCCCCACCGGGGAGCTGTTTTTT TRBJ2-2 NA TRBD2 TRBV9
CASSQEGGRAAFF TGCGCCAGCAGCCAAGAGGGGGGAAGGGCAGCTTTCTTT TRBJ1-1 NA NA TRBV4-1
CSAPLLRGPLSYEQYF TGCAGTGCTCCACTTCTCAGGGGGCCTCTTTCCTACGAGCAGTACTTC TRBJ2-7 once TRBD1 TRBV20-1
CSARDGGRETQYF TGCAGTGCTAGAGACGGGGGCCGTGAGACCCAGTACTTC TRBJ2-5 few NA TRBV20-1
CASSYNSGSGETQYF TGCGCCAGCAGCTACAATAGCGGGAGCGGGGAGACCCAGTACTTC TRBJ2-5 few TRBD2 TRBV5-1
CPRGTGYYEQYF TGCCCACGAGGGACAGGGTACTACGAGCAGTACTTC TRBJ2-7 NA TRBD1 TRBV11-3
CASSKGLAGGIDTQYF TGTGCCAGCAGCAAGGGACTAGCGGGAGGAATAGATACGCAGTATTTT TRBJ2-3 many TRBD2 TRBV7-2
CASDRGNQPQHF TGTGCCAGCGACAGGGGCAATCAGCCCCAGCATTTT TRBJ1-5 NA TRBD1 TRBV6-2/TRBV6-3
CASSVAGAGEETQYF TGTGCCAGCAGCGTTGCCGGCGCGGGGGAAGAGACCCAGTACTTC TRBJ2-5 NA TRBD2 TRBV9
CSAREGEGAQGYTF TGCAGTGCTAGAGAAGGAGAGGGGGCTCAGGGCTACACCTTC TRBJ1-2 NA TRBD1 TRBV20-1
CASPRRKRATGENLETQYF TGTGCCAGTCCGAGGCGAAAACGGGCGACAGGGGAAAACCTTGAGACCCAGTACTTC TRBJ2-5 few TRBD1 TRBV6-2/TRBV6-3
CASSSNLGNEQYF TGTGCCAGCAGCTCCAATTTGGGCAATGAGCAGTACTTC TRBJ2-5 NA NA TRBV6-2/TRBV6-3